Shown below are 12 T cell receptor beta chains from a single sample sequenced in a study of T cell repertoires in cytomegalovirus infection. TCRdb passed the reads through MiXCR, listing each CDR3 protein once. Among 150,000 to 200,000 distinct CDR3 sequences listed, roughly 19% were seen once. Specimen: PBMCs. All receptors come from a human donor in good health (CMV status not recorded). Some clones in this sample may be carry-over from other donors' samples.

The chain links TRBV19 to TRBJ2-1, with 9 bases lining up with TRBD2. Germline lookup yields CDR1 LNHDA and CDR2 SQIVND (reference sequence). The CDR3 runs 15 residues. V lost 8 bases and J lost 0; bases outside the gene matches: 5. CDR3 in DNA: TGTGCCAGTGAGGATAGCGGGAGCTCCTACAATGAGCAGTTCTTC. Its protein product is CASEDSGSSYNEQFF.

This clonotype was detected a few times. CDR3 in amino acids: CASSQDGGNYGYTF. The CDR3 DNA sequence: TGCGCCAGCAGCCAAGATGGCGGCAACTATGGCTACACCTTC. This chain links TRBV4-1 with TRBJ1-2; no clear D. CDR1 is MGHRA, CDR2 YSYEKL, per germline. The CDR3 loop spans 14 amino acids. Trimming took off 0 bases at V and 2 bases at J, with 7 bases between the two ends.

Of note for this clonotype: Compared with germline, one end of the junction differs, possibly owing to a read error. This chain links TRBV7-6 with TRBJ2-1; maybe TRBD2 (6 bases). This CDR3 contains 15 residues. Germline V gives CDR1 SGHVS, CDR2 FNYEAQ. The CDR3 reads CASSLDPGVHNEQFF. CDR3 nucleotides: TGTGCTAGCAGCTTAGATCCGGGAGTACACAATGAGCAGTTCTTC.

This clonotype came up many times. The gene calls are TRBV7-8 and TRBJ2-7, with D hard to call. This CDR3 is 12 amino acids long. Deletions cut 2 bases from V and 4 bases from J, with 6 bases between. The germline CDR1 and CDR2 sequences are SGHVS and FQNEAQ. CDR3 sequence (DNA): TGTGCCAGCAGCTTACTAGGATACGAGCAGTACTTC. Translating gives CASSLLGYEQYF.

Points on this clonotype: Germline and junction disagree at one end, which may indicate a read error. The chain couples TRBV5-5 to TRBJ2-3, with D possibly matching TRBD1 (5 bases). This CDR3 region has 14 residues. CDR1 is SGHKS, CDR2 YYEKEE, per germline (reference sequence). The CDR3 loop reads CASARGRSTDTHYF. The DNA for the CDR3 is TGTGCCAGCGCTAGGGGCAGAAGCACAGATACGCATTATTTT.

This rearrangement joins TRBV11-3 to TRBJ2-1; no clear D gene. The V gene lost 5 bases and the J gene lost 10 bases, with 12 bases spanning the gap. Germline values: CDR1 SGHNT, CDR2 YENEEA. This CDR3 region has 12 residues. The CDR3 DNA reads as TGTGCCAGCAGCCGCCTGCCATCCGAGCAGTTCTTC. Translating it yields CASSRLPSEQFF.

On this clonotype: A much larger clone differs by one base, so this may be a read error. CDR3 nucleotides: TGTGCCAGCAGCTTAGCGGGAGCCATCTACAATGAGCAGTTCTTC. This gives the protein CASSLAGAIYNEQFF. The rearrangement joins TRBV7-2 to TRBJ2-1; D perhaps matches TRBD2 (5 bases). The CDR3 length is 15 residues. The V end lost 0 bases, the J end lost 3 bases, and 9 bases lay between the germline ends. The germline CDR1 and CDR2 sequences are SGHTA and FQGNSA.

This clonotype showed up many times. The V and J genes are TRBV7-8 and TRBJ2-4; D uncertain. The CDR3 spans 18 residues. V lost 0 bases and J 0 bases, leaving 15 bases between the germline ends. Germline CDR1 reads SGHVS; CDR2 reads FQNEAQ. DNA of the CDR3: TGTGCCAGCAGCTTAGCGCTAAATAAACGGCTAGCCAAAAACATTCAGTACTTC. Residues: CASSLALNKRLAKNIQYF. Supplemented by reference TRBV7-8 and TRBJ2-4, the full variable domain reads GAGVSQSPRYKVAKRGQDVALRCDPISGHVSLFWYQQALGQGPEFLTYFQNEAQLDKSGLPSDRFFAERPEGSVSTLKIQRTQQEDSAVYLCASSLALNKRLAKNIQYFGAGTRLSVL.

V and J are TRBV6-5 and TRBJ1-1; 8 bases match TRBD1. Trimming at V came to 5 bases and at J to 11 bases, leaving 4 bases not matched to a gene. The CDR3 runs 11 residues. Per germline, CDR1 MNHEY and CDR2 SVGAGI. The CDR3 bases are TGTGCCAGCAGTAGACAGGGGAGGGCTTTCTTT. Translation gives CASSRQGRAFF.

With regard to this clonotype: A much larger clone is a single base away; this may be a read error. The rearrangement links TRBV10-3 to TRBJ2-2, with D possibly TRBD2 on 6 matching bases. The V gene lost 6 bases and the J gene lost 6 bases, with 20 bases spanning the gap. The CDR3 covers 16 residues. Per the germline V gene, CDR1 is ENHRY and CDR2 is SYGVKD. The CDR3 DNA is TGTGCCATCAGACACTCACCGGGACGGGGGTCCGGGGAGCTGTTTTTT. Its translation is CAIRHSPGRGSGELFF.

This clonotype has only a few counts. This chain links TRBV5-6 with TRBJ2-1, with TRBD1 matching over 8 bases. This CDR3 has 15 residues. The V gene's germline CDR1 is SGHDT and CDR2 YYEEEE. The V and J ends lost 2 bases and 7 bases, in that order; junction bases with no gene match: 8. Here the CDR3 DNA reads TGTGCCAGCAGCTTTGAGCAGGGGGCTGGGAATGAGCAGTTCTTC. This translates into CASSFEQGAGNEQFF.

V gene TRBV28 combines with J gene TRBJ2-3; 10 bases map to TRBD2. The CDR3 sequence is 16 residues long. Germline CDR1 and CDR2: MDHEN and SYDVKM. The V segment lost 3 bases and the J segment 8 bases; nucleotides outside the gene matches: 11. The CDR3 region is CASSLTSGLSQGTQYF. The CDR3 DNA is TGTGCCAGCAGTTTGACTAGCGGGCTCTCTCAGGGTACGCAGTATTTT.